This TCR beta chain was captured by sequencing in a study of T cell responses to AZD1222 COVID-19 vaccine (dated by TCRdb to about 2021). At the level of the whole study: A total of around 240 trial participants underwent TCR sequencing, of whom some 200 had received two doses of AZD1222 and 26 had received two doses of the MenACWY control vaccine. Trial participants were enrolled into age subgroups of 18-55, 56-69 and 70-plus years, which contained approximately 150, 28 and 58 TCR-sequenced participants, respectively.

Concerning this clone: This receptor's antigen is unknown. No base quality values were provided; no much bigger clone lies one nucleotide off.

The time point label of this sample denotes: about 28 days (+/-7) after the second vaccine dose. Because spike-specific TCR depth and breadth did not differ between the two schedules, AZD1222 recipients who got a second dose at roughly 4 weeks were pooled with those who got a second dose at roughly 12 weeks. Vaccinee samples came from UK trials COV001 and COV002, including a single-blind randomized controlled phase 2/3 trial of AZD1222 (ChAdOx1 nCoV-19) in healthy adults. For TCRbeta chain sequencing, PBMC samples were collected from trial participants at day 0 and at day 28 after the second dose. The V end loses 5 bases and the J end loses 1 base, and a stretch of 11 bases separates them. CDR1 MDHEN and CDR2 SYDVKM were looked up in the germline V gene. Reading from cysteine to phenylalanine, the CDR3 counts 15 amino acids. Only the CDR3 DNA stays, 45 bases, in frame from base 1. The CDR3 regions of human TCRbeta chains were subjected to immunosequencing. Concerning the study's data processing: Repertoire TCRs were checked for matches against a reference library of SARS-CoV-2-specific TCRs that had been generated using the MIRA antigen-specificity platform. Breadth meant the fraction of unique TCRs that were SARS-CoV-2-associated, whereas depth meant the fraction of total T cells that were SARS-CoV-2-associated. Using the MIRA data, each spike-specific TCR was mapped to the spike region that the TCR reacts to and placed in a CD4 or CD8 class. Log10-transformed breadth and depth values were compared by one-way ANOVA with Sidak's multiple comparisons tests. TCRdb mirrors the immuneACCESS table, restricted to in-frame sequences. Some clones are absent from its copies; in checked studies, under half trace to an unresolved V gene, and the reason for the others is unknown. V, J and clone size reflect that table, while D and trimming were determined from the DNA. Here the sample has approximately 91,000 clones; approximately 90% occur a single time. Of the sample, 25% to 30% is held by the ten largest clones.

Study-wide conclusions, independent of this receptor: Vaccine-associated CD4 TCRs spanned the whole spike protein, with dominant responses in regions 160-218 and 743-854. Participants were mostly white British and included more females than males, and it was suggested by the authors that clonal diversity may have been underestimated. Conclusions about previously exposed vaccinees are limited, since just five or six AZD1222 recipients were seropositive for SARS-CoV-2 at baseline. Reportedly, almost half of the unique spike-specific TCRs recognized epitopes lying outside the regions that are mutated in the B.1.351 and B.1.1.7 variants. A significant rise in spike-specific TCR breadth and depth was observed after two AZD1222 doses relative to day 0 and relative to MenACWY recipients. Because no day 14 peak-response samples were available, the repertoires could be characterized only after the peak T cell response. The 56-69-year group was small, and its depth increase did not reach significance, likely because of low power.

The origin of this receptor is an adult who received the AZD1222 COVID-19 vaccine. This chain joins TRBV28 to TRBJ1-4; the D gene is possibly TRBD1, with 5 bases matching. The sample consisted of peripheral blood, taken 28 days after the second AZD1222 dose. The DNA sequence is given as TGTGCCAGCAGTCCTCAGGGTAGAACTAATGAAAAACTGTTTTTT. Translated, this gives CASSPQGRTNEKLFF.